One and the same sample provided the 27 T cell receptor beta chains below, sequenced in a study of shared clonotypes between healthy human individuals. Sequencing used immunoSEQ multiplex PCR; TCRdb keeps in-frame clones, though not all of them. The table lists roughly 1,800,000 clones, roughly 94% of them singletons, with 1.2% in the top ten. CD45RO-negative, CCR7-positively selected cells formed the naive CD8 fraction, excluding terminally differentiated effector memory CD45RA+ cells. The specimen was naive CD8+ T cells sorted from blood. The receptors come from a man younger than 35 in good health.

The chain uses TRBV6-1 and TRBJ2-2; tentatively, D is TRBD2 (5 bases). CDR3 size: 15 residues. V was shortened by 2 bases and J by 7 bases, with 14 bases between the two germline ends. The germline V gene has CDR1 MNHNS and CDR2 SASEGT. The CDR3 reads CASSEWVMSGGELFF. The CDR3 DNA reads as TGTGCCAGCAGTGAATGGGTTATGAGCGGCGGGGAGCTGTTTTTT.

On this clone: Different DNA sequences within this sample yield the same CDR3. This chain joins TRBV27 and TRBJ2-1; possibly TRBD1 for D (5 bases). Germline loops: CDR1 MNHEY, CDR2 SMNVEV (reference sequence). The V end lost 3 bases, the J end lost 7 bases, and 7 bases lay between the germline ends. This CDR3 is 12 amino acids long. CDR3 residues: CASSFRGNEQFF. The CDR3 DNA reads TGTGCCAGCAGTTTTAGGGGTAATGAGCAGTTCTTC.

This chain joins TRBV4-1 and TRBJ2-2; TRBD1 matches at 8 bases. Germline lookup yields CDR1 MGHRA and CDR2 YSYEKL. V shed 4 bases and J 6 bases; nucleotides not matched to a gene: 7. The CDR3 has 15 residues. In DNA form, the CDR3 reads TGCGCCAGCAGCCCGCAGGGGGCGGAGCCCGGGGAGCTGTTTTTT. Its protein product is CASSPQGAEPGELFF.

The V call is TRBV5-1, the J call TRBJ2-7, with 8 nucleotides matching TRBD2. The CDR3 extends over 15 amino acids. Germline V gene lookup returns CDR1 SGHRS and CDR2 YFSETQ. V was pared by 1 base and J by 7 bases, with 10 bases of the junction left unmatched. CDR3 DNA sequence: TGCGCCAGCAGCTTGAAGGCGGGGGGAGATGGTGAGCAGTACTTC. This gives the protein CASSLKAGGDGEQYF.

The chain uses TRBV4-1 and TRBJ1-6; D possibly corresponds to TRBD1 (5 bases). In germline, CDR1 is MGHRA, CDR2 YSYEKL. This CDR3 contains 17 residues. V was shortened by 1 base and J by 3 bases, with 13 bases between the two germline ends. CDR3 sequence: CASSQGWGGGYNSPLHF. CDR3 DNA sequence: TGCGCCAGCAGCCAAGGCTGGGGGGGAGGCTATAATTCACCCCTCCACTTT.

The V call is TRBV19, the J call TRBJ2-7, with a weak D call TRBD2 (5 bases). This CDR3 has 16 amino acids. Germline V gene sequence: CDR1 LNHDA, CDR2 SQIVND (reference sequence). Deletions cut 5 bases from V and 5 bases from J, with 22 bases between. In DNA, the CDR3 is TGTGCCAGTAGTTGGGATTTGTTTGGGAGTGGCGACGAGCAGTACTTC. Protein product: CASSWDLFGSGDEQYF.

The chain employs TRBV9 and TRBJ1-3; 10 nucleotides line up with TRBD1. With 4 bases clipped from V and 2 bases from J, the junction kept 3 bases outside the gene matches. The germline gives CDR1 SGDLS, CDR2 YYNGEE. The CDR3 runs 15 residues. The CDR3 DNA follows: TGTGCCAGCAGCATCGGGACAGGGGCTGGAAACACCATATATTTT. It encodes CASSIGTGAGNTIYF.

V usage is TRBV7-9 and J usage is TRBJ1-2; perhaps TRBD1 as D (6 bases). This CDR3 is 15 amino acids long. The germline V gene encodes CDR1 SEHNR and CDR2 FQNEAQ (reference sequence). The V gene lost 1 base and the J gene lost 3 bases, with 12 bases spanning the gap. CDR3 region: CASSLGQVVHYGYTF. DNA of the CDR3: TGTGCCAGCAGCTTAGGACAGGTGGTTCACTATGGCTACACCTTC.

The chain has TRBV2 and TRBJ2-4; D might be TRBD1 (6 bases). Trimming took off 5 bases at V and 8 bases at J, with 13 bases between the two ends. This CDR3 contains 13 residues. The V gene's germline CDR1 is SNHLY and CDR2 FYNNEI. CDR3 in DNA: TGTGCCAGCAGTAACAGGGTTCAGGACATTCAGTACTTC. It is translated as CASSNRVQDIQYF. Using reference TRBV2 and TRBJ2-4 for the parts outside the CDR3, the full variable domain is EPEVTQTPSHQVTQMGQEVILRCVPISNHLYFYWYRQILGQKVEFLVSFYNNEISEKSEIFDDQFSVERPDGSNFTLKIRSTKLEDSAMYFCASSNRVQDIQYFGAGTRLSVL.

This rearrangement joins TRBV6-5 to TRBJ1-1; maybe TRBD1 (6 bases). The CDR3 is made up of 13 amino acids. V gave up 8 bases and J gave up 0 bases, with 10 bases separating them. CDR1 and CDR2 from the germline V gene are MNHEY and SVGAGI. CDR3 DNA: TGTGCCAGCCGGGACAACATGAACACTGAAGCTTTCTTT. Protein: CASRDNMNTEAFF.

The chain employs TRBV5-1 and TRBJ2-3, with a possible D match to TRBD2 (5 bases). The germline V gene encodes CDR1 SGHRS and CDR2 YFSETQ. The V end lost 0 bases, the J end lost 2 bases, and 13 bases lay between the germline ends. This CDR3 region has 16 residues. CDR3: CASSLAWEQFTDTQYF. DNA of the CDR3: TGCGCCAGCAGCTTGGCCTGGGAGCAGTTCACAGATACGCAGTATTTT.

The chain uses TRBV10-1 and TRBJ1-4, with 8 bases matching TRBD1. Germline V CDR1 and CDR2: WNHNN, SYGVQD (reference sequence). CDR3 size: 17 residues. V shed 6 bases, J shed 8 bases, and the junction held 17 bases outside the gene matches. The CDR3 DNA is TGCGCCAGCAGGAAAGTCGACAGGGGCGCATTTGGCGAAAAACTGTTTTTT. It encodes CASRKVDRGAFGEKLFF.

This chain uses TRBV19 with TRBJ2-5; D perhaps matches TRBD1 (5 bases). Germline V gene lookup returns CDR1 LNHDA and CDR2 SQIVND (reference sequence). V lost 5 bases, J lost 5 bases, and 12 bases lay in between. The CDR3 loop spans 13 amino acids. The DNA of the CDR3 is TGTGCCAGTAGTCAGGGATTCGAGGAGACCCAGTACTTC. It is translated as CASSQGFEETQYF.

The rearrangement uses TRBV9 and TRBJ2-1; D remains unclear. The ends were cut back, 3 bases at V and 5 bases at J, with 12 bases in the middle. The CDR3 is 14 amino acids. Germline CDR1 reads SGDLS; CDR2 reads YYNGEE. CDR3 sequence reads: CASSDLSRDNEQFF. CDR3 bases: TGTGCCAGCAGCGACCTTAGCAGAGACAATGAGCAGTTCTTC.

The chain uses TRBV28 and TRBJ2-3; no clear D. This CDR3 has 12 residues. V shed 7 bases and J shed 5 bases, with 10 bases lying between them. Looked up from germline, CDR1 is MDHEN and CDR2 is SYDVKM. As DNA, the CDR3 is TGTGCCAGCAACCCGCGGCGAGATACGCAGTATTTT. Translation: CASNPRRDTQYF.

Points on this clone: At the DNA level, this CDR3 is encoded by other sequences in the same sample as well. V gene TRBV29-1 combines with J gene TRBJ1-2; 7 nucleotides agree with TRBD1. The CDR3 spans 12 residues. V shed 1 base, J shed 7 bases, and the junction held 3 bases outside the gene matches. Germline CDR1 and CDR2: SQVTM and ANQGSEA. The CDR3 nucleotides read TGCAGCGTTGAAGGGACAGGTGGTGGCTACACCTTC. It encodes CSVEGTGGGYTF. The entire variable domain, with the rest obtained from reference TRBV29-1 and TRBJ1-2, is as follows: SAVISQKPSRDICQRGTSLTIQCQVDSQVTMMFWYRQQPGQSLTLIATANQGSEATYESGFVIDKFPISRPNLTFSTLTVSNMSPEDSSIYLCSVEGTGGGYTFGSGTRLTVV.

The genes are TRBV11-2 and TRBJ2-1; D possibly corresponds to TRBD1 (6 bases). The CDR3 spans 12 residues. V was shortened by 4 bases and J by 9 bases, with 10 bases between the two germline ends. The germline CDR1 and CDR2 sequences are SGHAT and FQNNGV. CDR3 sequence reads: CASSSRDIEQFF. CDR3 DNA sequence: TGTGCCAGCAGCTCACGGGACATTGAGCAGTTCTTC.

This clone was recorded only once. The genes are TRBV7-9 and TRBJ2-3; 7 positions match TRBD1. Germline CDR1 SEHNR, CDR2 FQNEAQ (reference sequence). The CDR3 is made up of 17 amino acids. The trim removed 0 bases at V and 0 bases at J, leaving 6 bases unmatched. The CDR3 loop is CASSLAETGPSTDTQYF. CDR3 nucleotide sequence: TGTGCCAGCAGCTTAGCGGAGACAGGGCCTAGCACAGATACGCAGTATTTT. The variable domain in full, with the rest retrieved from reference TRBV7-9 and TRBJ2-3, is DTGVSQNPRHKITKRGQNVTFRCDPISEHNRLYWYRQTLGQGPEFLTYFQNEAQLEKSRLLSDRFSAERPKGSFSTLEIQRTEQGDSAMYLCASSLAETGPSTDTQYFGPGTRLTVL.

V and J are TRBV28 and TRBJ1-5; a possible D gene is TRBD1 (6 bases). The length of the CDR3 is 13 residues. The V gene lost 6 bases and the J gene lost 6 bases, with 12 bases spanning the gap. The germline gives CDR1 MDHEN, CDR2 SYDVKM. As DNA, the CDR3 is TGTGCCAGCAGACGGGCAGGGGCTCAGCCCCAGCATTTT. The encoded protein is CASRRAGAQPQHF.

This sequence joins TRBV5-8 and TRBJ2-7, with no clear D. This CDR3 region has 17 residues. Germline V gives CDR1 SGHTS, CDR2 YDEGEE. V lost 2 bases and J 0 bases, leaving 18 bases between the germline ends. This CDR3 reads CASSLSRATLSSYEQYF. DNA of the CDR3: TGTGCCAGCAGCTTATCAAGGGCAACCCTAAGCTCCTACGAGCAGTACTTC. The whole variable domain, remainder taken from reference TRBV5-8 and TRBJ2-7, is EAGVTQSPTHLIKTRGQQATLRCSPISGHTSVYWYQQALGLGLQFLLWYDEGEERNRGNFPPRFSGRQFPNYSSELNVNALELEDSALYLCASSLSRATLSSYEQYFGPGTRLTVT.

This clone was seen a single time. CDR3 bases: TGTGCCAGCAGCGAGGGAGGCGGGACTAACAATGAGCAGTTCTTC. Its protein is CASSEGGGTNNEQFF. The V and J genes are TRBV11-2 and TRBJ2-1; 7 bases are a match to TRBD2. Germline values: CDR1 SGHAT, CDR2 FQNNGV. The CDR3 is 15 amino acids. V lost 5 bases, J lost 5 bases, and 9 bases stayed unmatched.

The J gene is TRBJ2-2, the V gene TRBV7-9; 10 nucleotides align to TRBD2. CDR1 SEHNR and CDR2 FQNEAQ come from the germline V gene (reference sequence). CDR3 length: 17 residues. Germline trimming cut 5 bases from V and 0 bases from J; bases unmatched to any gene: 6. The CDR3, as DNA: TGTGCCAGCAGCCGTCCTAGCGGGAGAGCGAACACCGGGGAGCTGTTTTTT. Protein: CASSRPSGRANTGELFF.

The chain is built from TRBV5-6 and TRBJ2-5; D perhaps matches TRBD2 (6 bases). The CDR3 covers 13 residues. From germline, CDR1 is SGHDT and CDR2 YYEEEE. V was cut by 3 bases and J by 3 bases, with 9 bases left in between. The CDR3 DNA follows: TGTGCCAGCAGCTCATGGGGGGAAGAGACCCAGTACTTC. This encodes CASSSWGEETQYF.

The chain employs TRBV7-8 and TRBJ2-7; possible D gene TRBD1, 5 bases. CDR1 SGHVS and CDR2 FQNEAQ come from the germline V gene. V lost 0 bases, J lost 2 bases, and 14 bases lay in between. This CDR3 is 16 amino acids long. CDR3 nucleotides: TGTGCCAGCAGCTTAGCTTTAGAAGGGGTCACCTACGAGCAGTACTTC. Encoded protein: CASSLALEGVTYEQYF.

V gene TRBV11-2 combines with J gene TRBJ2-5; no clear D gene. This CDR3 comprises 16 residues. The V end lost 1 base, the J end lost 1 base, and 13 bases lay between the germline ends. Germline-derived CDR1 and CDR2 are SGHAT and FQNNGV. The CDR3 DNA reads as TGTGCCAGCAGCTTAGTCGGGCTTAATTTCCAAGAGACCCAGTACTTC. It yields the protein CASSLVGLNFQETQYF.

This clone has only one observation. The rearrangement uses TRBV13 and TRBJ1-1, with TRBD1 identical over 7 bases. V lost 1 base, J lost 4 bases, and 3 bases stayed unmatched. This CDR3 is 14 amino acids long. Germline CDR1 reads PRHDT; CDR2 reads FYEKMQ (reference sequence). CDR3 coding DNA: TGTGCCAGCAGCTTAGAAGGGACAGCCACTGAAGCTTTCTTT. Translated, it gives CASSLEGTATEAFF.

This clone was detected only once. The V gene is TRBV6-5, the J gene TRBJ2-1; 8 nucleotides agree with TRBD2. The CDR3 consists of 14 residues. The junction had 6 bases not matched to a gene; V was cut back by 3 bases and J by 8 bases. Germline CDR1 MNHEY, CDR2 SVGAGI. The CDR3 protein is CASSYREGLDEQFF. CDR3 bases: TGTGCCAGCAGTTATCGGGAGGGCCTGGATGAGCAGTTCTTC.